This T cell receptor (beta chain) emerged from a study of OX40 agonist ivuxolimab in advanced cancers. The CDR3 length is 16 residues. Germline CDR1 SGHRS, CDR2 YFSETQ. Losses at the gene ends were 3 bases for V and 3 bases for J; bases not matched to a gene: 4. Measured with immunoSEQ multiplex PCR; TCRdb has only the in-frame clones, and not every one. Of some 65,000 clones in the sample, 85% to 90% are singletons; the top ten hold 9.5% to 15%. The sample here was CD4+ or CD8+ T cells sorted from blood, taken in a trial of the OX40 agonist ivuxolimab. This receptor was obtained from an adult with an advanced solid tumor such as melanoma, head and neck, liver or kidney cancer. The chain links TRBV5-1 to TRBJ2-3; 13 nucleotides align to TRBD2. The CDR3 bases are TGCGCCAGCAGCTCGACTAGCGGGGGGATAACAGATACGCAGTATTTT. Residues: CASSSTSGGITDTQYF. Filled out from reference TRBV5-1 and TRBJ2-3, the complete variable domain reads KAGVTQTPRYLIKTRGQQVTLSCSPISGHRSVSWYQQTPGQGLQFLFEYFSETQRNKGNFPGRFSGRQFSNSRSEMNVSTLELGDSALYLCASSSTSGGITDTQYFGPGTRLTVL.